The 24 T cell receptor beta chains listed next were all sequenced from one sample in a study of neoadjuvant nivolumab and ipilimumab in lung cancer. Sequencing used immunoSEQ multiplex PCR; TCRdb keeps in-frame clones, though not all of them. This table has some 28,000 clones, about 83% appearing once. The input for sequencing was tumor tissue, taken after neoadjuvant nivolumab, alone or with ipilimumab, at or shortly before surgery. The receptor set was obtained from an adult with non-small cell lung cancer.

The CDR3 spells CASSEAVPGQGQPQHF. In DNA, the CDR3 is TGTGCCAGCAGTGAAGCGGTGCCCGGGCAGGGTCAGCCCCAGCATTTT. The chain uses TRBV2 and TRBJ1-5; a weak D match, TRBD1 (5 bases). Germline CDR1 reads SNHLY; CDR2 reads FYNNEI. The CDR3 runs to 16 residues. With 0 bases removed from V and 6 bases from J, the gap between germline ends came to 15 bases.

This clone was counted only a few times. The rearrangement uses TRBV14 and TRBJ1-1, with a weak D call TRBD1 (5 bases). CDR3 size: 13 residues. CDR1 SGHDN and CDR2 FVKESK come from the germline V gene. V dropped 5 bases and J dropped 1 base, with 8 bases sitting between them. CDR3 sequence (DNA): TGTGCCAGCAGCTGGGACTCGAACACTGAAGCTTTCTTT. This encodes CASSWDSNTEAFF.

The V and J genes are TRBV29-1 and TRBJ1-1; tentatively, D is TRBD1 (6 bases). CDR3 length: 12 amino acids. Germline V gives CDR1 SQVTM, CDR2 ANQGSEA. V lost 6 bases and J 7 bases, leaving 15 bases between the germline ends. The CDR3 loop is CSVAPTGYEAFF. The CDR3 DNA is TGCAGCGTCGCCCCTACAGGGTATGAAGCTTTCTTT. Based on the CDR3 plus reference TRBV29-1 and TRBJ1-1, the full variable domain is SAVISQKPSRDICQRGTSLTIQCQVDSQVTMMFWYRQQPGQSLTLIATANQGSEATYESGFVIDKFPISRPNLTFSTLTVSNMSPEDSSIYLCSVAPTGYEAFFGQGTRLTVV.

J is TRBJ1-2 and V is TRBV4-1; 8 bases fit TRBD1. J gave up 3 bases and V 4 bases, and 7 bases lay outside the gene matches. From germline, CDR1 is MGHRA and CDR2 YSYEKL. The CDR3 is made up of 15 amino acids. CDR3 nucleotides: TGCGCCAGCAGCCGAGAGGGACAGGCATACTATGGCTACACCTTC. Translated: CASSREGQAYYGYTF.

V and J are TRBV28 and TRBJ1-1; D call uncertain. This CDR3 is 16 amino acids long. Germline loops: CDR1 MDHEN, CDR2 SYDVKM. V lost 7 bases and J 0 bases, leaving 18 bases between the germline ends. The CDR3: CASIPRAHLLNTEAFF. CDR3 nucleotide sequence: TGTGCCAGCATACCTCGGGCCCACCTTTTGAACACTGAAGCTTTCTTT.

V gene TRBV10-3 combines with J gene TRBJ2-7, with 10 positions matching TRBD1. The CDR3 is made up of 14 amino acids. V dropped 3 bases and J dropped 4; count of bases not matched to a gene: 3. Germline V CDR1 and CDR2: ENHRY, SYGVKD. CDR3 region: CAISESGQGYEQYF. Here the CDR3 DNA reads TGTGCCATCAGTGAATCGGGACAGGGGTACGAGCAGTACTTC.

This chain links TRBV7-8 with TRBJ1-2; 7 bases are shared with TRBD1. Trimming removed 5 bases from V and 7 bases from J; junction bases left unmatched: 7. Germline values: CDR1 SGHVS, CDR2 FQNEAQ. The CDR3 spans 13 residues. Written as DNA, the CDR3 is TGTGCCAGCAGCCCACAGGGACAGAGTGGCTACACCTTC. Amino acids: CASSPQGQSGYTF.

J is TRBJ1-1 and V is TRBV4-1; TRBD1 is a possible D gene (6 bases). Trimming pared 4 bases from V and 3 bases from J, leaving 18 bases between. Germline V gene lookup returns CDR1 MGHRA and CDR2 YSYEKL. The CDR3 is 16 amino acids. The chain's CDR3 is CASSLEYGGAYTEAFF. The DNA for the CDR3 is TGCGCCAGCAGCCTAGAGTATGGGGGCGCGTACACTGAAGCTTTCTTT.

The V gene is TRBV5-4, the J gene TRBJ1-2; 10 bases are a match to TRBD1. Trimming at V came to 4 bases and at J to 6 bases, leaving 6 bases not matched to a gene. CDR3 length: 14 residues. Germline values: CDR1 SGHNT, CDR2 YYREEE (reference sequence). Written as DNA, the CDR3 is TGTGCCAGCAGCCTGGGACAGGGGAGGGATGGCTACACCTTC. It encodes CASSLGQGRDGYTF.

The chain carries TRBV7-2 and TRBJ1-1; tentatively, D is TRBD1 (6 bases). Trimming cost V 2 bases and J 4 bases, with 11 bases left between them. The germline CDR1 and CDR2 sequences are SGHTA and FQGNSA. The CDR3 spans 14 residues. CDR3 in amino acids: CASSLKQGRTEAFF. CDR3 DNA sequence: TGTGCCAGCAGCTTAAAACAGGGTCGCACTGAAGCTTTCTTT.

The rearrangement links TRBV18 to TRBJ1-5; the match to TRBD1 covers 9 bases. The J segment lost 6 bases and the V segment lost 3 bases, leaving 3 bases of the junction unmatched. Germline lookup yields CDR1 KGHSH and CDR2 LQKENI. The length of the CDR3 is 14 residues. The CDR3 DNA sequence: TGTGCCAGCTCACCGGGACAGGGAGGTCAGCCCCAGCATTTT. Translation gives CASSPGQGGQPQHF.

The V and J genes are TRBV7-9 and TRBJ1-2, with D maybe TRBD1 (6 bases). Between the trimmed V and J ends, which lost 3 bases and 4 bases, there was a span of 9 bases. This CDR3 spans 13 amino acids. The germline V gene has CDR1 SEHNR and CDR2 FQNEAQ (reference sequence). In DNA, the CDR3 is TGTGCCAGCAGCTTTGGGGGCAGCTATGGCTACACCTTC. Encoded protein: CASSFGGSYGYTF.

The chain carries TRBV7-8 and TRBJ2-5; 12 nucleotides agree with TRBD2. Germline CDR1 and CDR2: SGHVS and FQNEAQ. The ends lost 3 bases at V and 5 bases at J; junction bases unmatched: 4. The CDR3 consists of 15 residues. In DNA, the CDR3 is TGTGCCAGCAGCTTCCCTAGCGGGAGGGGGGAGACCCAGTACTTC. Protein: CASSFPSGRGETQYF.

The chain links TRBV6-6 to TRBJ1-1, with TRBD1 identical over 7 bases. The CDR3 is made up of 14 amino acids. V was pared by 6 bases and J by 4 bases, with 8 bases of the junction left unmatched. Germline CDR1 and CDR2: MNHNY and SVGAGI (reference sequence). CDR3 coding DNA: TGTGCCAGCAGCCGAGGGGGCAGGGGCACTGAAGCTTTCTTT. Its protein is CASSRGGRGTEAFF.

The chain employs TRBV11-2 and TRBJ2-5; TRBD1 matches 8 bases. Germline CDR1 SGHAT, CDR2 FQNNGV. V gave up 5 bases and J gave up 2 bases; unmatched junction bases: 7. The CDR3 is 15 amino acids. The CDR3 DNA sequence: TGTGCCAGCAGCCGATGGACAGGGCAACAAGAGACCCAGTACTTC. Protein sequence: CASSRWTGQQETQYF. The whole variable domain, remainder taken from reference TRBV11-2 and TRBJ2-5, is EAGVAQSPRYKIIEKRQSVAFWCNPISGHATLYWYQQILGQGPKLLIQFQNNGVVDDSQLPKDRFSAERLKGVDSTLKIQPAKLEDSAVYLCASSRWTGQQETQYFGPGTRLLVL.

This chain uses TRBV7-2 with TRBJ1-5; D is possibly TRBD1 (6 bases). Germline values: CDR1 SGHTA, CDR2 FQGNSA. The CDR3 is 16 amino acids. The germline V and J ends were trimmed by 4 bases and 5 bases, with 18 bases remaining between them. CDR3 in amino acids: CASSYYATGPHQPQHF. The CDR3 coding sequence is TGTGCCAGCAGCTATTACGCTACAGGGCCCCATCAGCCCCAGCATTTT.

This rearrangement joins TRBV11-2 to TRBJ1-4, with D possibly TRBD1 on 5 matching bases. The CDR3 totals 15 residues. V lost 5 bases to trimming and J lost 3 bases, with 13 bases between them. Germline assignment: CDR1 SGHAT and CDR2 FQNNGV. CDR3 nucleotide sequence: TGTGCCAGCAGCGCAAACAGGATAGCTAATGAAAAACTGTTTTTT. This gives the protein CASSANRIANEKLFF.

J is TRBJ2-6 and V is TRBV9; no clear D. V lost 3 bases and J 1 base, leaving 5 bases between the germline ends. Germline CDR1 SGDLS, CDR2 YYNGEE. The CDR3 covers 14 residues. CDR3 nucleotide sequence: TGTGCCAGCAGCGCCCGATCTGGGGCCAACGTCCTGACTTTC. This codes for CASSARSGANVLTF.

The chain joins TRBV13 to TRBJ2-5, with 15 nucleotides matching TRBD2. The junction had 11 bases not matched to a gene; V was cut back by 7 bases and J by 2 bases. The CDR3 has 18 residues. In germline, CDR1 is PRHDT, CDR2 FYEKMQ (reference sequence). The CDR3 protein is CASTQQGLAGGPQETQYF. In DNA, the CDR3 is TGTGCCAGCACCCAACAGGGACTAGCGGGAGGTCCTCAAGAGACCCAGTACTTC.

Only one count was recorded for this clone. This sequence joins TRBV2 and TRBJ2-6; 10 nucleotides agree with TRBD2. Germline V gene sequence: CDR1 SNHLY, CDR2 FYNNEI. The CDR3 spans 18 residues. Trimming took 3 bases from V and 4 from J; bases not matched to a gene: 9. CDR3 protein: CASSDSSGRAAGANVLTF. The CDR3 DNA is TGTGCCAGCAGTGACTCCAGCGGGAGGGCCGCCGGGGCCAACGTCCTGACTTTC.

The V and J genes are TRBV20-1 and TRBJ2-7; 7 bases align to TRBD1. With V trimmed by 3 bases and J by 5 bases, 1 base remained unmatched. The CDR3 has 11 amino acids. Germline V gene sequence: CDR1 DFQATT, CDR2 SNEGSKA (reference sequence). Here the CDR3 reads CSARTGNEQYF. The CDR3 bases are TGCAGTGCTAGGACAGGGAACGAGCAGTACTTC.

The V call is TRBV7-2, the J call TRBJ2-7, with D perhaps matching TRBD1 (5 bases). This CDR3 is 15 amino acids long. Trimming stripped 1 base from V and 3 bases from J, with 13 bases between. Germline-derived CDR1 and CDR2 are SGHTA and FQGNSA. This CDR3 is CASSLGSTGYYEQYF. Here the CDR3 DNA reads TGTGCCAGCAGCTTAGGCTCAACAGGATACTACGAGCAGTACTTC.

The chain employs TRBV15 and TRBJ1-2; D not certain. Germline CDR1 is LNHNV and CDR2 is YYDKDF (reference sequence). V was pared by 0 bases and J by 2 bases, with 4 bases between. The CDR3 loop spans 13 amino acids. Here the CDR3 DNA reads TGTGCCACCAGCAGAGACCGAAACTATGGCTACACCTTC. It is translated as CATSRDRNYGYTF.

CDR3 coding DNA: TGTGCCAGCACCACATACCTCAGGGGGGTTGACGGCTATGGCTACACCTTC. Translating it yields CASTTYLRGVDGYGYTF. The J gene is TRBJ1-2, the V gene TRBV27, with 7 bases identical to TRBD1. V dropped 7 bases and J dropped 4; count of bases not matched to a gene: 18. The CDR3 spans 17 residues. CDR1 is MNHEY and CDR2 is SMNVEV in the germline V gene (reference sequence).